Here is one T cell receptor beta chain with its context. Its antigen is unknown. In the original workflow: It was from CDR3 differences across clinicopathological groups that a distant-metastasis classifier for papillary thyroid cancer was built. Using MiXCR, TCRdb reanalyzed the PCR reads. The V and J calls, along with clone size, are taken from TCRdb and not from the paper's own processing. The sample lists over 3,000 clones, about two fifths seen once, with around a third in the top ten. No patient had received any treatment before thyroid surgery. This sample is part of a study of metastatic and nonmetastatic thyroid tumors. On the study more broadly: Repertoires of blood and of tissue (tumor or nodule) from malignant and benign thyroid patients were compared. Study-wide findings and caveats: Reportedly, malignant thyroid tumors had significantly higher TCR beta diversity than benign nodules, in blood and tumor.

The sequence was obtained from a male donor with papillary thyroid cancer or a benign thyroid nodule (not recorded which). Some clones in this sample may be carry-over from other donors' samples. The sequenced sample was tumor tissue.

This CDR3 reads CATAPTDTQYF. CDR3 DNA: TGTGCCACTGCCCCCACAGATACGCAGTATTTT. The chain combines TRBV6-4 with TRBJ2-3; no clear D. CDR1 MRHNA and CDR2 SNTAGT come from the germline V gene. Between the trimmed V and J ends, which lost 10 bases and 2 bases, there was a span of 7 bases. The CDR3 covers 11 residues.